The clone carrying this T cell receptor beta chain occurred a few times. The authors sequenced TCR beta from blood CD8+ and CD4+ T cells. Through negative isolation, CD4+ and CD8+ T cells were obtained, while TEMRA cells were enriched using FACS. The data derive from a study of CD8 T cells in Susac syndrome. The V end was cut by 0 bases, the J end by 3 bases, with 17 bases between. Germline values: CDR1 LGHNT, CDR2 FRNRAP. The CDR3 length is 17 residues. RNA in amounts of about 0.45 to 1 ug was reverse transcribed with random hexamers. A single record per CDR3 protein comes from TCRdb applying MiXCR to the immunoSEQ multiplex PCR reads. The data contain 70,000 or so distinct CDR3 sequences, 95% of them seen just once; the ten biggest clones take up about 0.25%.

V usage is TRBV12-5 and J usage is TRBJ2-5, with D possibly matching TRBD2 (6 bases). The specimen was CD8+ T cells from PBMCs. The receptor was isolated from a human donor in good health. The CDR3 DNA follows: TGTGCTAGTGGTTTGGTACTCTCAGGAGGGCGGGAAGAGACCCAGTACTTC. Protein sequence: CASGLVLSGGREETQYF.